The 19 T cell receptor beta chains in this list originate from one sample, sequenced in a study of CD8 T cells in Susac syndrome. It was with random hexamers that roughly 0.5 to 1 ug RNA was reverse transcribed. TCRdb re-analysed the immunoSEQ multiplex PCR reads in MiXCR, keeping a single row per CDR3 protein. The table records about 300,000 distinct CDR3 sequences, approximately 89% of them present only once. Sequenced: CD8+ T cells from PBMCs. These receptors were collected from a human donor with multiple sclerosis.

This chain joins TRBV27 and TRBJ2-7; perhaps TRBD2 as D (5 bases). The CDR3 is 14 amino acids. V lost 3 bases and J 5 bases, leaving 14 bases between the germline ends. The germline CDR1 and CDR2 sequences are MNHEY and SMNVEV (reference sequence). DNA of the CDR3: TGTGCCAGCAGTTTCGGGTCAGGAGCGGACGAGCAGTACTTC. Its translation: CASSFGSGADEQYF.

The rearrangement joins TRBV6-2 or TRBV6-3 to TRBJ2-1, with D maybe TRBD1 (5 bases). V lost 8 bases, J lost 7 bases, and 15 bases lay in between. Germline CDR1 MNHEY, CDR2 SVGEGT. The CDR3 runs 13 residues. CDR3 DNA sequence: TGTGCCAGCTTCCTGACAGCCGGGAATGAGCAGTTCTTC. It is translated as CASFLTAGNEQFF.

The chain joins TRBV6-1 to TRBJ1-4; no firm D call. The V and J ends lost 4 bases and 8 bases respectively, with 11 bases between them. The germline V gene has CDR1 MNHNS and CDR2 SASEGT. The CDR3 sequence is 13 residues long. CDR3 in amino acids: CASSAEEREKLFF. DNA for the CDR3: TGTGCCAGCAGTGCAGAAGAGAGGGAAAAACTGTTTTTT.

This chain links TRBV3-1 with TRBJ2-4, with 12 bases matching TRBD1. Germline CDR1 LGHDT, CDR2 YNNKEL (reference sequence). This CDR3 region has 15 residues. Trimming removed 4 bases from V and 8 bases from J; junction bases left unmatched: 6. In nucleotides, the CDR3 is TGTGCCAGCAGCCTCCGGGACAGGGGGCTGGACATTCAGTACTTC. Protein sequence: CASSLRDRGLDIQYF.

This clonotype was observed a few times. The rearrangement links TRBV4-1 to TRBJ2-7, with 8 bases fitting TRBD2. V lost 0 bases and J lost 4; bases outside the gene matches: 5. The germline V gene encodes CDR1 MGHRA and CDR2 YSYEKL. There are 15 residues in the CDR3. The CDR3 region is CASSQDASGGYEQYF. The CDR3 DNA reads as TGCGCCAGCAGCCAAGACGCCAGCGGGGGTTACGAGCAGTACTTC.

The J gene is TRBJ2-3, the V gene TRBV3-1; TRBD2 aligns across 12 bases. The CDR3 runs to 20 residues. Trimming took 5 bases from V and 2 from J; bases not matched to a gene: 17. Germline V gene data show CDR1 as LGHDT and CDR2 as YNNKEL (reference sequence). The CDR3 DNA reads TGTGCCAGCAGCTCAAGATCCACTAGCGGGGGGTGGGACGTCACAGATACGCAGTATTTT. It specifies CASSSRSTSGGWDVTDTQYF.

The V gene is TRBV7-6, the J gene TRBJ2-7; a possible D gene is TRBD1 (6 bases). The CDR3 runs to 13 residues. V lost 3 bases, J lost 5 bases, and 11 bases lay in between. The germline gives CDR1 SGHVS, CDR2 FNYEAQ. CDR3 nucleotide sequence: TGTGCCAGCAGCTTCCGTTCAGGGGACGAGCAGTACTTC. Translating gives CASSFRSGDEQYF.

Only a few counts were recorded for this clonotype. This sequence joins TRBV4-2 and TRBJ1-4, with D tentatively TRBD1 (6 bases). From germline, CDR1 is LGHNA and CDR2 YNFKEQ. The CDR3 runs to 18 residues. V was cut by 1 base and J by 5 bases, with 20 bases left in between. The CDR3 region has the DNA TGTGCCAGCAGCCAAGGATTGGGTACAGGGCCGCCGAATGAAAAACTGTTTTTT. It codes for CASSQGLGTGPPNEKLFF.

The rearrangement uses TRBV27 and TRBJ2-5; 14 bases align to TRBD2. V lost 0 bases and J lost 1; bases outside the gene matches: 4. The CDR3 has 18 residues. Looked up from germline, CDR1 is MNHEY and CDR2 is SMNVEV (reference sequence). The CDR3 nucleotides are TGTGCCAGCAGTTTATCGGGACTAGCGGGAGCGGCCCAAGAGACCCAGTACTTC. Translated, it gives CASSLSGLAGAAQETQYF.

This chain connects TRBV2 to TRBJ1-1; 8 bases map to TRBD1. The germline CDR1 and CDR2 sequences are SNHLY and FYNNEI. This CDR3 has 15 amino acids. Trimming removed 5 bases from V and 0 bases from J; junction bases left unmatched: 5. CDR3 DNA sequence: TGTGCCAGCAGTCATGGACAGGGAGTGAACACTGAAGCTTTCTTT. Translation: CASSHGQGVNTEAFF.

The rearrangement links TRBV9 to TRBJ2-7, with 7 bases identical to TRBD1. V lost 0 bases and J lost 0; bases outside the gene matches: 6. The CDR3 contains 16 residues. Germline V gene sequence: CDR1 SGDLS, CDR2 YYNGEE. The CDR3 region has the DNA TGTGCCAGCAGCGTAGGGGACAGCACCTCCTCCTACGAGCAGTACTTC. Translated: CASSVGDSTSSYEQYF.

The table lists this clonotype with a few counts. This sequence joins TRBV6-4 and TRBJ2-2, with D possibly TRBD1 on 6 matching bases. The CDR3 contains 15 residues. Trimming pared 3 bases from V and 5 bases from J, leaving 13 bases between. Germline assignment: CDR1 MRHNA and CDR2 SNTAGT. CDR3 sequence reads: CASSEGQDGTGELFF. CDR3 in DNA: TGTGCCAGCAGTGAGGGACAAGATGGGACCGGGGAGCTGTTTTTT.

The rearrangement uses TRBV15 and TRBJ2-3; D is ambiguous. Germline CDR1 reads LNHNV; CDR2 reads YYDKDF (reference sequence). The CDR3 is 15 amino acids. The germline V and J ends were trimmed by 0 bases and 2 bases, with 9 bases remaining between them. The CDR3 sequence is CATSRETLTTDTQYF. Written as DNA, the CDR3 is TGTGCCACCAGCAGAGAGACACTTACCACAGATACGCAGTATTTT.

The gene calls are TRBV28 and TRBJ2-3, with 7 positions matching TRBD2. Germline V gene data show CDR1 as MDHEN and CDR2 as SYDVKM. CDR3 size: 17 residues. J lost 1 base, V lost 6 bases, and 13 bases had no gene match. The CDR3 DNA reads TGTGCCAGCAGCTTAGCCCGGGAGGCTCCGGGCACAGATACGCAGTATTTT. Encoded protein: CASSLAREAPGTDTQYF.

This chain joins TRBV7-6 and TRBJ2-3; D gene uncertain. The germline V gene has CDR1 SGHVS and CDR2 FNYEAQ. CDR3 length equals 13 residues. Trimming removed 0 bases at V and 2 bases at J, with 3 bases between. The CDR3 DNA follows: TGTGCCAGCAGCTTAGCTCACACAGATACGCAGTATTTT. Protein product: CASSLAHTDTQYF.

The chain uses TRBV6-5 and TRBJ2-5; TRBD1 matches 7 bases. This CDR3 spans 14 amino acids. From germline, CDR1 is MNHEY and CDR2 SVGAGI. V shed 10 bases and J 6 bases; nucleotides not matched to a gene: 14. Written as DNA, the CDR3 is TGTGCCACCACTAATTTCGACAGGGAACAGACCCAGTACTTC. Amino acid sequence: CATTNFDREQTQYF.

CDR3 region: CASTTPDSATNEKLFF. CDR3 coding DNA: TGTGCCAGCACAACCCCTGACAGCGCAACTAATGAAAAACTGTTTTTT. V and J are TRBV7-9 and TRBJ1-4; D perhaps matches TRBD1 (5 bases). The CDR3 length is 16 residues. Germline CDR1 and CDR2: SEHNR and FQNEAQ (reference sequence). The V end was cut by 7 bases, the J end by 0 bases, with 15 bases between.

CDR3 in amino acids: CASSQISGASYEQYF. In DNA form, the CDR3 reads TGCGCCAGCAGCCAAATTAGCGGAGCCTCCTACGAGCAGTACTTC. The J gene is TRBJ2-7, the V gene TRBV4-1, with D tentatively TRBD2 (6 bases). Germline values: CDR1 MGHRA, CDR2 YSYEKL. The CDR3 contains 15 residues. With 2 bases removed from V and 0 bases from J, the gap between germline ends came to 11 bases.

The rearrangement joins TRBV11-3 to TRBJ2-1; perhaps TRBD2 as D (6 bases). V lost 1 base and J 2 bases, leaving 12 bases between the germline ends. CDR3 length: 16 residues. The germline CDR1 and CDR2 sequences are SGHNT and YENEEA. The CDR3 nucleotides read TGTGCCAGCAGCTTAGTCTCGGGAGCCCCCTACAATGAGCAGTTCTTC. This codes for CASSLVSGAPYNEQFF. The full variable domain, in which reference TRBV11-3 and TRBJ2-1 provide the parts outside the CDR3, is EAGVVQSPRYKIIEKKQPVAFWCNPISGHNTLYWYLQNLGQGPELLIRYENEEAVDDSQLPKDRFSAERLKGVDSTLKIQPAELGDSAVYLCASSLVSGAPYNEQFFGPGTRLTVL.